This TCR beta chain was sequenced for a study of blood T cell repertoires in COVID-19. Background on the study: Acute and convalescent COVID-19 samples came from the United States, Italy and Spain. PBMCs, B-cell-depleted T cells, or T cells were the source of the cDNA or gDNA that made up the material.

In the original processing: Nucleated cell counts were estimated from reference gene primer amplification. TCRdb keeps only in-frame clones here, not all; method: immunoSEQ multiplex PCR. Clone size and the V and J calls come from that table; the DNA yielded D and trimming. The sample carries 150,000 to 200,000 clones, approximately 79% recorded once. The germline CDR1 and CDR2 sequences are MNHNY and SVGAGI (reference sequence). The CDR3 is made up of 14 amino acids. J gave up 1 base and V 6 bases, and 4 bases lay outside the gene matches. The sequence was obtained from a man aged 25-45 years with active or convalescent COVID-19. The chain links TRBV6-6 to TRBJ2-3; 7 bases agree with TRBD1. Sequenced input: peripheral blood. The chain's CDR3 is CASSWDSRTDTQYF. In nucleotides, the CDR3 is TGTGCCAGCAGCTGGGACAGCCGCACAGATACGCAGTATTTT.